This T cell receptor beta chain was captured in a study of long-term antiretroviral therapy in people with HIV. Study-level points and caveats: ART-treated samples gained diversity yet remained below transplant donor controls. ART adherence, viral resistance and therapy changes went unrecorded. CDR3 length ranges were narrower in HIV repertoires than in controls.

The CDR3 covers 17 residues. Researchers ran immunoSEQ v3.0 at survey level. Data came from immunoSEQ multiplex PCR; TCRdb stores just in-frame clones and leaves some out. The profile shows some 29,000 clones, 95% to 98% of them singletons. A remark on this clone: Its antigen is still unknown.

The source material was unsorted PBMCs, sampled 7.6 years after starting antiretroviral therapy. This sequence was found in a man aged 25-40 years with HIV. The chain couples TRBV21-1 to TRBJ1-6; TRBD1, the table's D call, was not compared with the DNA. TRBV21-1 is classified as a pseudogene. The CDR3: CASSKESGVSYNSPLHF. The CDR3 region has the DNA TGTGCCAGCAGCAAAGAGTCAGGGGTCTCCTATAATTCACCCCTCCACTTT.